This TCR beta chain was recorded in a study of shared clonotypes between healthy human individuals. This clone has just a few counts. V was cut by 6 bases and J by 3 bases, with 14 bases left in between. Germline values: CDR1 LNHDA, CDR2 SQIVND (reference sequence). This CDR3 has 15 amino acids. The table came from immunoSEQ multiplex PCR; TCRdb's copy has only in-frame clones and leaves some out. The sample shows under 1,100,000 clones, about 76% of them seen only once. This chain joins TRBV19 and TRBJ1-4; D might be TRBD1 (5 bases). The specimen sequenced was memory CD4+ T cells sorted from blood. Subset specified: CD45RA-negative fraction. The clonotype comes from a man younger than 35 in good health. Here the CDR3 reads CASSPRQKSNEKLFF. CDR3 sequence (DNA): TGTGCCAGTAGCCCTCGACAGAAATCTAATGAAAAACTGTTTTTT.